Described below is a single TCR beta chain sequence and its context. The sample is drawn from a study of control samples from healthy donors and cancer patients. The repertoire was sequenced with immunoSEQ multiplex PCR; TCRdb's copy has only in-frame clones and lacks some. The sample has more than 85,000 clones; roughly 91% are singletons. The sample was blood. The sequence was obtained from a woman aged 50 to 60 in good health.

CDR3 sequence (DNA): TGTGCCAGCAGCCAGGGACTAGCGGGGACTAGGTTCACAGATACGCAGTATTTT. Amino acids: CASSQGLAGTRFTDTQYF. The rearrangement joins TRBV11-2 to TRBJ2-3; 13 bases match TRBD2. The CDR3 spans 18 residues. With V trimmed by 5 bases and J by 2 bases, 10 bases remained unmatched. Germline CDR1 reads SGHAT; CDR2 reads FQNNGV. Based on the CDR3 plus reference TRBV11-2 and TRBJ2-3, the full variable domain is EAGVAQSPRYKIIEKRQSVAFWCNPISGHATLYWYQQILGQGPKLLIQFQNNGVVDDSQLPKDRFSAERLKGVDSTLKIQPAKLEDSAVYLCASSQGLAGTRFTDTQYFGPGTRLTVL.